This is a list of T cell receptor beta chains from one sample in a study of PD-L1 blockade in urothelial cancer. The repertoire was sequenced with immunoSEQ multiplex PCR; TCRdb's copy has only in-frame clones and lacks some. The sample carries about 76,000 clones, around 84% recorded once. Specimen: PBMCs, collected around atezolizumab (anti-PD-L1) treatment. The receptors shown here come from a man between 65 and 85 years old with urothelial cancer. Both conserved end residues are part of each CDR3. The order of the fields is V gene, J gene, D gene, clone size, CDR3 DNA, CDR3 protein. D genes are given only for firm matches. The size of a clone is reported for some rows only, either as once, few or many, or as a class for expanded clones.

V gene: TRBV6-5
J gene: TRBJ2-7
D gene: -
clone size: -
CDR3 DNA: TGTGCCAGCAGTCAGGGGTCCGAGCAGTACTTC
CDR3 protein: CASSQGSEQYF

V gene: TRBV29-1
J gene: TRBJ1-3
D gene: -
clone size: -
CDR3 DNA: TGCAGCGTTGGTGTGGGGCGAGAAGACACCATATATTTT
CDR3 protein: CSVGVGREDTIYF

V gene: TRBV6-4
J gene: TRBJ1-4
D gene: TRBD1
clone size: -
CDR3 DNA: TGTGCCAGCAGTGACTCGAGTGTTATCAGACAGGGAGACGAAAAACTGTTTTTT
CDR3 protein: CASSDSSVIRQGDEKLFF

V gene: TRBV18
J gene: TRBJ1-5
D gene: TRBD1
clone size: -
CDR3 DNA: TGTGCCAGCTCGTTTTCAGGGGGGCCCCAGCCCCAGCATTTT
CDR3 protein: CASSFSGGPQPQHF

V gene: TRBV5-5
J gene: TRBJ2-5
D gene: TRBD2
clone size: -
CDR3 DNA: TGTGCCAGCAGCTCCCTGACTAGCGGGAGGGAGGAGACCCAGTACTTC
CDR3 protein: CASSSLTSGREETQYF

V gene: TRBV9
J gene: TRBJ1-3
D gene: -
clone size: -
CDR3 DNA: TGTGCCAGCAGCGTAGAAGAGGGCCCGTACTCTGGAAACACCATATATTTT
CDR3 protein: CASSVEEGPYSGNTIYF

V gene: TRBV7-8
J gene: TRBJ1-1
D gene: -
clone size: -
CDR3 DNA: TGTGCCAGCAGCAAAGGTAGGGGGAACACTGAAGCTTTCTTT
CDR3 protein: CASSKGRGNTEAFF

V gene: TRBV28
J gene: TRBJ1-4
D gene: -
clone size: once
CDR3 DNA: TGTGCCAGCAGTCCAGGTACTAATGAAAAACTGTTTTTT
CDR3 protein: CASSPGTNEKLFF

V gene: TRBV10-3
J gene: TRBJ1-1
D gene: TRBD1
clone size: -
CDR3 DNA: TGTGCCATCCAGGGGGTGAACACTGAAGCTTTCTTT
CDR3 protein: CAIQGVNTEAFF

V gene: TRBV2
J gene: TRBJ2-7
D gene: -
clone size: -
CDR3 DNA: TGTGCCAGCAGACAGGGCTACCTCACCTACGAGCAGTACTTC
CDR3 protein: CASRQGYLTYEQYF

V gene: TRBV5-5
J gene: TRBJ2-7
D gene: -
clone size: -
CDR3 DNA: TGTGCCAGCATCGAAGAACACAGGGCCTACGAGCAGTACTTC
CDR3 protein: CASIEEHRAYEQYF

V gene: TRBV18
J gene: TRBJ2-7
D gene: TRBD2
clone size: -
CDR3 DNA: TGTGCCAGCTCACCAAAGCGACTAGCGGGTTACGAGCAGTACTTC
CDR3 protein: CASSPKRLAGYEQYF

V gene: TRBV6-5
J gene: TRBJ2-7
D gene: TRBD1
clone size: -
CDR3 DNA: TGTGCCAGCAGTTATGGGACAGGGAACTCCTACGAGCAGTACTTC
CDR3 protein: CASSYGTGNSYEQYF

V gene: TRBV19
J gene: TRBJ1-1
D gene: TRBD1
clone size: few
CDR3 DNA: TGTGCCAGTAGTATAGAGACGGGACAGGGGGCGATGAACACTGAAGCTTTCTTT
CDR3 protein: CASSIETGQGAMNTEAFF

V gene: TRBV9
J gene: TRBJ1-4
D gene: -
clone size: -
CDR3 DNA: TGTGCCAGCAGCCCCCGGGACAACAATGGAAAACTGTTTTTT
CDR3 protein: CASSPRDNNGKLFF

V gene: TRBV19
J gene: TRBJ1-5
D gene: TRBD1
clone size: -
CDR3 DNA: TGTGCCAGTACCAAAGACACAGGGGGCAATCAGCCCCAGCATTTT
CDR3 protein: CASTKDTGGNQPQHF

V gene: TRBV7-9
J gene: TRBJ2-1
D gene: -
clone size: -
CDR3 DNA: TGTGCCAGCAGCTTAACCCCAGTGTTGGTCTTC
CDR3 protein: CASSLTPVLVF

V gene: TRBV5-6
J gene: TRBJ2-5
D gene: -
clone size: -
CDR3 DNA: TGTGCCAGCAGCCCGACAGCCCAAGAGACCCAGTACTTC
CDR3 protein: CASSPTAQETQYF

V gene: TRBV19
J gene: TRBJ2-7
D gene: TRBD1
clone size: -
CDR3 DNA: TGTGCCAGTAGTCCATCCGGGACAGGGTCCTACGAGCAGTACTTC
CDR3 protein: CASSPSGTGSYEQYF

V gene: TRBV21-1
J gene: TRBJ2-2
D gene: -
clone size: once
CDR3 DNA: TGTGCCAGCACCCGGGAAATACATAACACCGGGGAGCTGTTTTTT
CDR3 protein: CASTREIHNTGELFF

V gene: TRBV6-1
J gene: TRBJ1-3
D gene: -
clone size: -
CDR3 DNA: TGTGCCAGCAGTGAACAGGGGAACTCTGGAAACACCATATATTTT
CDR3 protein: CASSEQGNSGNTIYF

V gene: TRBV28
J gene: TRBJ1-5
D gene: TRBD1
clone size: -
CDR3 DNA: TGTGCCAGCAGGCTACAGGGGACGGGCAATCAGCCCCAGCATTTT
CDR3 protein: CASRLQGTGNQPQHF

V gene: TRBV14
J gene: TRBJ2-5
D gene: TRBD2
clone size: once
CDR3 DNA: TGTGCCAGCAGCCAAGAAAGGCGGGCTAGCGGACAAGAGACCCAGTACTTC
CDR3 protein: CASSQERRASGQETQYF

V gene: TRBV28
J gene: TRBJ2-7
D gene: TRBD1
clone size: -
CDR3 DNA: TGTGCCAGCAAAGTCGCAGGGGGCTCCTACGAGCAGTACTTC
CDR3 protein: CASKVAGGSYEQYF

V gene: TRBV9
J gene: TRBJ2-7
D gene: -
clone size: once
CDR3 DNA: TGTGCCAGCAGCGTGGCCGGGGACACCTACTACGAGCAGTACTTC
CDR3 protein: CASSVAGDTYYEQYF

V gene: TRBV7-9
J gene: TRBJ2-7
D gene: TRBD2
clone size: -
CDR3 DNA: TGTGCCAGCAGCTTATGGGGCCAGCGGGACTACGAGCAGTACTTC
CDR3 protein: CASSLWGQRDYEQYF